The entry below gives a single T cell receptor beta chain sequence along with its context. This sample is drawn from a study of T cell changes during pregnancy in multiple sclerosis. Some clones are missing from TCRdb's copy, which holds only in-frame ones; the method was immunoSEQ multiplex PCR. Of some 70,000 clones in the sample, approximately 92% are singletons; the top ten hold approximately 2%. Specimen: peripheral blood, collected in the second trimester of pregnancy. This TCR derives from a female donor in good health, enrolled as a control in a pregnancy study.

CDR3 DNA sequence: TGCAGCGTTGTTTTTGGGTCGGGAAACACTGAAGCTTTCTTT. The encoded protein is CSVVFGSGNTEAFF. This chain links TRBV29-1 with TRBJ1-1; D remains ambiguous. There are 14 residues in the CDR3. The ends were cut back, 4 bases at V and 2 bases at J, with 14 bases in the middle. Germline V gene data show CDR1 as SQVTM and CDR2 as ANQGSEA.